This record concerns one T cell receptor (beta chain) sequence. Running of the assay took place at deep level. Libraries were prepared by immunoSEQ multiplex PCR; TCRdb keeps only in-frame clonotypes and omits some of them. The data hold a few million clones, with roughly 90% observed a single time. This CDR3 has 15 amino acids. V was trimmed by 4 bases and J by 2 bases, leaving 15 bases between them. Germline-derived CDR1 and CDR2 are MRHNA and SNTAGT. This record belongs to a study of shared clonotypes between healthy human individuals. The sequencing input was naive CD4+ T cells from PBMCs. Indicated subset: CD45RA+ positively selected. The receptor's source is a man younger than 30 in good health. Some clones in this sample may be carry-over from other donors' samples. The V and J genes are TRBV6-4 and TRBJ2-7; a weak D match, TRBD1 (6 bases). The CDR3 loop is CASSVQGTHPYEQYF. Written as DNA, the CDR3 is TGTGCCAGCAGTGTACAGGGCACCCACCCCTACGAGCAGTACTTC.